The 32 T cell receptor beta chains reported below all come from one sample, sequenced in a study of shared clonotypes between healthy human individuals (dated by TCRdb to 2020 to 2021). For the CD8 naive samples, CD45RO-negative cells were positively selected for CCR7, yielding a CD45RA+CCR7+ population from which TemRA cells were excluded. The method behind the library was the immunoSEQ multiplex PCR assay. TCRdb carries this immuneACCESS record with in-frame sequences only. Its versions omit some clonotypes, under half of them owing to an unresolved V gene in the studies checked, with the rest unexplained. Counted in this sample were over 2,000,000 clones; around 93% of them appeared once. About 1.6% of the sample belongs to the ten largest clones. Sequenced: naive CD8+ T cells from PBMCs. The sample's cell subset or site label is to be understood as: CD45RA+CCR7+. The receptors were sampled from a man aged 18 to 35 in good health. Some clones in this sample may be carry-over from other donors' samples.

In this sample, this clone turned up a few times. CDR3 sequence: CATGRMGTEAFF. Written as DNA, the CDR3 is TGTGCTACAGGTCGTATGGGGACTGAAGCTTTCTTT. The chain recombines TRBV7-9 with TRBJ1-1; TRBD1 might be the D (5 bases). From germline, CDR1 is SEHNR and CDR2 FQNEAQ (reference sequence). This CDR3 region has 12 residues.

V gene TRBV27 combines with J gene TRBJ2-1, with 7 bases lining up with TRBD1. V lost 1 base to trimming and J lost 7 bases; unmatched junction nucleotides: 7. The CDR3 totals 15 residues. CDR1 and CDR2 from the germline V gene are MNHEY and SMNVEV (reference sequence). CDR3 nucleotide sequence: TGTGCCAGCAGTTTATTCCAAACAGGGGAAAATGAGCAGTTCTTC. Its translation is CASSLFQTGENEQFF.

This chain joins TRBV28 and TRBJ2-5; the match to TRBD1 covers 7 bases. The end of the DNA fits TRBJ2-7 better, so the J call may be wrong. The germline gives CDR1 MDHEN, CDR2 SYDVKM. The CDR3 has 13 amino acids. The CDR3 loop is CASSRDRTYEQYF. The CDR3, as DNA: TGTGCCAGCAGCAGGGACAGAACCTACGAGCAGTACTTC.

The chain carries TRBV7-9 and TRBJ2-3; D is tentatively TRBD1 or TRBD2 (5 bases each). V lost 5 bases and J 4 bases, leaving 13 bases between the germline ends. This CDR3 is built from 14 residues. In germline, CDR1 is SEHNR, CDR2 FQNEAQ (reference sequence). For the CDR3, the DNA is TGTGCCAGCAGCGGGGGACCCAACGCAGATACGCAGTATTTT. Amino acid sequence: CASSGGPNADTQYF.

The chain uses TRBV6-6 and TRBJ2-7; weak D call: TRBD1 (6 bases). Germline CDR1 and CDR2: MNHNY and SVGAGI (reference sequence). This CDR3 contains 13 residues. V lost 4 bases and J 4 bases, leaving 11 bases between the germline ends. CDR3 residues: CASSSTGSYEQYF. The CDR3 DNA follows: TGTGCCAGCAGTTCGACAGGTTCTTACGAGCAGTACTTC.

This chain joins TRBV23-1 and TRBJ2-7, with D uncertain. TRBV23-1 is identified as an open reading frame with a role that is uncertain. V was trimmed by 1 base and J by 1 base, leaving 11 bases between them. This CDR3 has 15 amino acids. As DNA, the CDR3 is TGCGCCAGCAGTCAATTCACCTTTTGGTCCTACGAGCAGTACTTC. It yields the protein CASSQFTFWSYEQYF.

CDR3 region: CASSLALGYTYYEQYF. The CDR3 coding sequence is TGCGCCAGCAGCTTGGCTCTGGGCTACACCTACTACGAGCAGTACTTC. The rearrangement uses TRBV5-1 and TRBJ2-7; D not certain. The CDR3 spans 16 residues. Germline-derived CDR1 and CDR2 are SGHRS and YFSETQ. Between the trimmed V and J ends, which lost 0 bases and 3 bases, there was a span of 16 bases.

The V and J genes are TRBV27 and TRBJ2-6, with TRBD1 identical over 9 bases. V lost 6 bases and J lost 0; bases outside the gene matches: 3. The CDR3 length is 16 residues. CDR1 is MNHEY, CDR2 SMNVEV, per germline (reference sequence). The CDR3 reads CASSGTGSSGANVLTF. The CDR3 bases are TGTGCCAGCAGCGGGACAGGGAGCTCTGGGGCCAACGTCCTGACTTTC.

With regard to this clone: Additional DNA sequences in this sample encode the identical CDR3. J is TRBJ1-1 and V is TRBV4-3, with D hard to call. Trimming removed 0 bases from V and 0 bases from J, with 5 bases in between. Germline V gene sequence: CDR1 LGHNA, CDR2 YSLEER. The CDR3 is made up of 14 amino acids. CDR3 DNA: TGCGCCAGCAGCCAAGAACGGGTGAACACTGAAGCTTTCTTT. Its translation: CASSQERVNTEAFF.

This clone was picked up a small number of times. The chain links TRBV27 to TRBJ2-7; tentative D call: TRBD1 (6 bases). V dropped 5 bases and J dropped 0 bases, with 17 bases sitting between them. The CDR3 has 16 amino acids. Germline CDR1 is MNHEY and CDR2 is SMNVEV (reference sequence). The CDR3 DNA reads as TGTGCCAGCAGTATCAGCCTCGGACAGCGCTCCTACGAGCAGTACTTC. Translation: CASSISLGQRSYEQYF.

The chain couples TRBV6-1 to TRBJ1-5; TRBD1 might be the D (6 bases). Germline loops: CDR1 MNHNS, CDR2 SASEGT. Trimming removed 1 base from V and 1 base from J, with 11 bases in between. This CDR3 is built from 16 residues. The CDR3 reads CASSEVNRVSNQPQHF. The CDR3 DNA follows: TGTGCCAGCAGTGAAGTTAACAGGGTAAGCAATCAGCCCCAGCATTTT.

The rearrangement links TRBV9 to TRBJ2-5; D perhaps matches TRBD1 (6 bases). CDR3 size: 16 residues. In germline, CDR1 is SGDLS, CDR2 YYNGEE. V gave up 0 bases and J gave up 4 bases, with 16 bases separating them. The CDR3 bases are TGTGCCAGCAGCGTAGCGGGCAGGGGCCTTGTAGAGACCCAGTACTTC. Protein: CASSVAGRGLVETQYF. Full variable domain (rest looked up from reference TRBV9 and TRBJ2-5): DSGVTQTPKHLITATGQRVTLRCSPRSGDLSVYWYQQSLDQGLQFLIQYYNGEERAKGNILERFSAQQFPDLHSELNLSSLELGDSALYFCASSVAGRGLVETQYFGPGTRLLVL.

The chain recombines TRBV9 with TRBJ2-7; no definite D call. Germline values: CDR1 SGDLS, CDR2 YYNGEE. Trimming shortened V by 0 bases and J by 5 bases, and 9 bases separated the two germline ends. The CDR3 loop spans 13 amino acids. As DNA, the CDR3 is TGTGCCAGCAGCGTAGCTACCCGGGACGAGCAGTACTTC. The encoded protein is CASSVATRDEQYF.

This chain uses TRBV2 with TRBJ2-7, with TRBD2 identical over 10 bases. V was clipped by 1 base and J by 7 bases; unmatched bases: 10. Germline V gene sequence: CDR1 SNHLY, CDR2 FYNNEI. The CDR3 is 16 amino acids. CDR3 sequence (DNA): TGTGCCAGCAGTGAAGGCGGGACTAGCGTTTTTGTTGAGCAGTACTTC. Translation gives CASSEGGTSVFVEQYF.

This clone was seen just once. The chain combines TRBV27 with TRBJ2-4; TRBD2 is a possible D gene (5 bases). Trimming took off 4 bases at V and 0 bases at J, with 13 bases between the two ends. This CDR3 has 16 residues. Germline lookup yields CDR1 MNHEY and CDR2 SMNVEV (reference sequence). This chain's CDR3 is CASSSLGLIAKNIQYF. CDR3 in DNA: TGTGCCAGCAGTTCCTTAGGACTGATAGCCAAAAACATTCAGTACTTC.

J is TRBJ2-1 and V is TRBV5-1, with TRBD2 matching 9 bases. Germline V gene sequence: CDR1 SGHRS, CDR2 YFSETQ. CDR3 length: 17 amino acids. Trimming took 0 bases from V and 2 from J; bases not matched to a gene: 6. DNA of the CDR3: TGCGCCAGCAGCTTGGCCGGACCTAGCGGGGCCTACAATGAGCAGTTCTTC. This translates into CASSLAGPSGAYNEQFF.

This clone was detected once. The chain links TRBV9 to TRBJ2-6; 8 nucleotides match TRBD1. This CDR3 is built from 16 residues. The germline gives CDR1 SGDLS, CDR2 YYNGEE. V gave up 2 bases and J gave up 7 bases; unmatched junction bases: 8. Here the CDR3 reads CASSVNPGQVANVLTF. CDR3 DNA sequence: TGTGCCAGCAGCGTTAACCCGGGACAGGTTGCCAACGTCCTGACTTTC.

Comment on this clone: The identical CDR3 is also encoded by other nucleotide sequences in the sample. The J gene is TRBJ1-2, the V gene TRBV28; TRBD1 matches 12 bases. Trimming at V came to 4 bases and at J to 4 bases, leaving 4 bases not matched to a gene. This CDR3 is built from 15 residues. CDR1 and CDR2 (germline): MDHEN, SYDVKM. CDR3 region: CASSSRDRGPYGYTF. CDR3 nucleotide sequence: TGTGCCAGCAGTTCCCGGGACAGGGGGCCCTATGGCTACACCTTC.

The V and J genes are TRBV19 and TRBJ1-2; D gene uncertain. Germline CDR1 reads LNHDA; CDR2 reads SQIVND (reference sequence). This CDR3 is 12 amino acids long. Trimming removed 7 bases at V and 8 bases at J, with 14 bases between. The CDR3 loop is CASNGFTKGYTF. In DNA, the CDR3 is TGTGCCAGTAATGGGTTCACAAAGGGCTACACCTTC.

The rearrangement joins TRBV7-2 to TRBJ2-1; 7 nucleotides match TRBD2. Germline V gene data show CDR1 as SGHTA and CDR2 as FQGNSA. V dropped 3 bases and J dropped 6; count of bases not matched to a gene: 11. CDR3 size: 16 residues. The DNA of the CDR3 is TGTGCCAGCAGCTTGGGGAGGGACCGAGAATTCAATGAGCAGTTCTTC. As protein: CASSLGRDREFNEQFF.

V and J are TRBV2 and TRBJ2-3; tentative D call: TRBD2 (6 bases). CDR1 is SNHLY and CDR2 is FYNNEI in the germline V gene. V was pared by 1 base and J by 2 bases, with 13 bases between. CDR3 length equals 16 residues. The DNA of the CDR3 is TGTGCCAGCAGTGAAGGCGGGACCTTGAACACAGATACGCAGTATTTT. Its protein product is CASSEGGTLNTDTQYF. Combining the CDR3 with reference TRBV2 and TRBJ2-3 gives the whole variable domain EPEVTQTPSHQVTQMGQEVILRCVPISNHLYFYWYRQILGQKVEFLVSFYNNEISEKSEIFDDQFSVERPDGSNFTLKIRSTKLEDSAMYFCASSEGGTLNTDTQYFGPGTRLTVL.

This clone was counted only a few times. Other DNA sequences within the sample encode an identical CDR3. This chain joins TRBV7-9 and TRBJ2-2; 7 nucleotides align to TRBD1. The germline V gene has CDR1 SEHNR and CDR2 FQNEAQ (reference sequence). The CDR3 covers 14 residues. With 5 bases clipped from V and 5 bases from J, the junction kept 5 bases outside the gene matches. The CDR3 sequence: CASSPTGRTGELFF. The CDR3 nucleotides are TGTGCCAGCAGCCCGACAGGGCGAACCGGGGAGCTGTTTTTT.

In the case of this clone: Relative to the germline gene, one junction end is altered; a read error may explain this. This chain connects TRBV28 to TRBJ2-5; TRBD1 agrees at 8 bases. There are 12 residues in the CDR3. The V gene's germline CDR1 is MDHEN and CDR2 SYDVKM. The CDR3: CASSLTDRGENF. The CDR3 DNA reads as TGTGCCAGCAGTCTGACAGACAGGGGAGAAAACTTC.

The CDR3 is CSVKDGLRSYEQYF. CDR3 nucleotide sequence: TGCAGCGTAAAGGACGGCCTAAGGTCCTACGAGCAGTACTTC. The chain is built from TRBV29-1 and TRBJ2-7, with unresolved D. V lost 6 bases to trimming and J lost 1 base, with 16 bases between them. Germline CDR1 SQVTM, CDR2 ANQGSEA. CDR3 length: 14 residues.

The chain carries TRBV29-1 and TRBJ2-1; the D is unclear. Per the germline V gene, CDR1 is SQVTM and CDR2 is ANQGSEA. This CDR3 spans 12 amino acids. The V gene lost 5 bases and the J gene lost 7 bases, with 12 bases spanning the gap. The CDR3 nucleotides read TGCAGCGTTTTGCCCAAAGGGAATGAGCAGTTCTTC. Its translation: CSVLPKGNEQFF.

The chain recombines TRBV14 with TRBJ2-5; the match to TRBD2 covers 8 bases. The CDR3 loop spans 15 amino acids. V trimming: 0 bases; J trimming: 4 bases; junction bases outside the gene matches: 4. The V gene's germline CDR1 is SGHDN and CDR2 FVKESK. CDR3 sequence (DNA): TGTGCCAGCAGCCAAGAGGTGACTAGCGCAGAGACCCAGTACTTC. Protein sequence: CASSQEVTSAETQYF.

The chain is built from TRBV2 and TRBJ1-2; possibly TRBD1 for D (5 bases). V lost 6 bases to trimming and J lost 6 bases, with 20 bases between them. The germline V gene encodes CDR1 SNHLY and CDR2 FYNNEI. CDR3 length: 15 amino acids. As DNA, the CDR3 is TGTGCCAGCAGAGACACTACAGGAAAGAAAGATGGCTACACCTTC. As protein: CASRDTTGKKDGYTF.

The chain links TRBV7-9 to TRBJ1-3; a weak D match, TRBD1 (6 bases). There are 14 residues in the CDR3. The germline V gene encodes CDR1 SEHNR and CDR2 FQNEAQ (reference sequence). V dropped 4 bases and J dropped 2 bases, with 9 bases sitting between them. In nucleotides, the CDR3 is TGTGCCAGCAGCTCAAGGACAGCTGGAAACACCATATATTTT. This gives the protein CASSSRTAGNTIYF.

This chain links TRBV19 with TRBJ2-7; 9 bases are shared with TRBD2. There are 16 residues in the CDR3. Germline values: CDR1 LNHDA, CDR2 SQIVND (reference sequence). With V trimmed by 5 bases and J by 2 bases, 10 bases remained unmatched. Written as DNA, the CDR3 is TGTGCCAGTAGTGACCCGGGACTAGCCGAAACCTACGAGCAGTACTTC. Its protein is CASSDPGLAETYEQYF.

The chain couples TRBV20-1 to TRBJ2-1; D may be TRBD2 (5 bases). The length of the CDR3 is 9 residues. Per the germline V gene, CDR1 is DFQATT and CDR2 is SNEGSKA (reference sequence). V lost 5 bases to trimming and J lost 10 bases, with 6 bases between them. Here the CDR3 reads CSAGEEQFF. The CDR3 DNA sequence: TGCAGTGCTGGGGAGGAGCAGTTCTTC.

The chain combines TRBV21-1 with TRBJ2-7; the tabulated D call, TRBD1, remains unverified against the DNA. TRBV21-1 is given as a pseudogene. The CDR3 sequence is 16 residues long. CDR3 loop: CASSKALDRWGHEQYF. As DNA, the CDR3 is TGTGCCAGCAGCAAAGCGCTGGACAGGTGGGGACACGAGCAGTACTTC.

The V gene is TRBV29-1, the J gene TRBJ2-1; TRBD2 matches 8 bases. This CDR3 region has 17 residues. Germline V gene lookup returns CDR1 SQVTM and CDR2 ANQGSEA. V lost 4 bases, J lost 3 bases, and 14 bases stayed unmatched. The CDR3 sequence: CSVAGKRLALNYNEQFF. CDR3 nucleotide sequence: TGCAGCGTTGCAGGAAAAAGACTAGCGCTAAACTACAATGAGCAGTTCTTC.